Listed below are T cell receptor beta chains from one sample, sequenced in a study of T cells in Graves' hyperthyroidism and ophthalmopathy. TCRdb called the multiplex PCR reads again in MiXCR, with one record for every CDR3 protein. Of 660,000 or so distinct CDR3 sequences in the sample, over 40% were seen once. The source material was peripheral blood or thyroid tissue (not recorded which). The source of these receptors is an adult man with Graves' disease, either hyperthyroidism or ophthalmopathy (not recorded which). Each CDR3 is given with its conserved first and last residue. The order of the fields is CDR3 length, V gene, J gene, D gene, clone size, CDR3 protein, CDR3 DNA. D genes are given only for firm matches. Some rows have no size entry. The others give once, few or many, or a class for an expanded clone.

18	TRBV6-6	TRBJ1-3	TRBD1	NA	CASSLDGQGARSGNTIYF	TGTGCCAGCAGTTTAGATGGACAGGGTGCTCGCTCTGGAAACACCATATATTTT
14	TRBV9	TRBJ2-5	NA	many	CASSVGLESETQYF	TGTGCCAGCAGCGTAGGTCTAGAATCCGAGACCCAGTACTTC
13	TRBV29-1	TRBJ1-2	TRBD1	NA	CSVPGQGPDGYTF	TGCAGCGTTCCGGGACAGGGGCCTGATGGCTACACCTTC
14	TRBV15	TRBJ1-5	NA	NA	CATSRTVGNQPQHF	TGTGCCACCAGCAGAACAGTCGGCAATCAGCCCCAGCATTTT
13	TRBV29-1	TRBJ1-4	TRBD1	NA	CSGRTGADEKLFF	TGCAGCGGTCGGACAGGAGCCGATGAAAAACTGTTTTTT
14	TRBV29-1	TRBJ1-4	NA	NA	CSSESRGVDEKLFF	TGCAGCAGTGAATCGAGGGGCGTGGATGAAAAACTGTTTTTT
13	TRBV10-3	TRBJ2-7	NA	many	CAISESTAYEQYF	TGTGCCATCAGTGAGTCGACAGCCTACGAGCAGTACTTC
18	TRBV24-1	TRBJ2-2	TRBD2	NA	CATSDLIRLDSGVGELFF	TGTGCCACCAGTGATTTGATCCGGCTAGACAGCGGGGTCGGGGAGCTGTTTTTT
13	TRBV9	TRBJ2-7	NA	NA	CASEQGGSYEQYF	TGTGCCAGCGAGCAGGGAGGCTCTTACGAGCAGTACTTC
14	TRBV7-2	TRBJ1-4	TRBD1	NA	CASSRQGSNEKLFF	TGTGCCAGCAGCCGACAGGGATCTAATGAAAAACTGTTTTTT
15	TRBV5-1	TRBJ1-5	NA	NA	CASSLSGMYNQPQHF	TGCGCCAGCAGCTTGTCAGGGATGTACAATCAGCCCCAGCATTTT
15	TRBV7-4	TRBJ1-6	NA	NA	CASRHSPGWDSPLHF	TGTGCCAGCCGCCATTCGCCGGGGTGGGATTCACCCCTCCACTTT
16	TRBV4-1	TRBJ1-6	TRBD1	few	CASSSPQGEHNSPLHF	TGCGCCAGCAGCAGCCCCCAGGGGGAGCATAATTCACCCCTCCACTTT
15	TRBV19	TRBJ1-3	TRBD1	once	CASSIRGQGTDTIYF	TGTGCCAGTAGTATTAGGGGACAGGGAACCGACACCATATATTTT
14	TRBV12-3/TRBV12-4	TRBJ2-5	NA	NA	CASSLIGGEETQYF	TGTGCCAGCAGTTTAATAGGAGGGGAAGAGACCCAGTACTTC
14	TRBV10-3	TRBJ1-6	TRBD1	NA	CAISPGTGRSPLHF	TGTGCCATCAGTCCCGGGACAGGGCGGTCACCCCTCCACTTT
13	TRBV29-1	TRBJ1-3	TRBD1	NA	CSVDGTGGNTIYF	TGCAGCGTTGACGGGACAGGGGGAAACACCATATATTTT
17	TRBV7-9	TRBJ1-6	NA	many	CASSLVHRGGNGSPLHF	TGTGCCAGCAGCTTAGTCCACCGTGGAGGGAACGGTTCACCCCTCCACTTT
13	TRBV29-1	TRBJ2-5	NA	NA	CSVDHQGKETQYF	TGTAGCGTGGATCATCAGGGGAAGGAGACCCAGTACTTC
13	TRBV7-9	TRBJ2-7	NA	few	CASSQDGIYEQYF	TGCGCCAGCAGCCAAGACGGGATATACGAGCAGTACTTC
14	TRBV5-1	TRBJ1-1	NA	many	CASSLGLDTTEAFF	TGCGCCAGCAGCTTGGGGCTCGACACAACTGAAGCTTTCTTT
15	TRBV2	TRBJ2-5	TRBD2	many	CASTYPGTSRTAQYF	TGTGCCAGCACCTACCCGGGGACTAGTCGAACGGCCCAGTACTTC
14	TRBV2	TRBJ1-4	NA	NA	CASSESPSNEKLFF	TGTGCCAGCAGTGAATCCCCCAGTAATGAAAAACTGTTTTTT
15	TRBV7-9	TRBJ1-1	NA	NA	CASSKYSGINTEAFF	TGTGCCAGCAGTAAATACTCTGGGATCAACACTGAAGCTTTCTTT